These 24 T cell receptor beta chains came from one sample sequenced in a study of T-cell memory formation after mild COVID-19. In TCRdb, the 5' RACE reads were re-called with MiXCR into one record per CDR3 protein. The table includes roughly 450,000 distinct CDR3 sequences, more than 15% detected once. The material sequenced was PBMCs or a T cell subset sorted from them (not recorded which). The receptors come from a man aged 18 to 29 who had mild COVID-19 (a few samples of this study predate the infection). Cell type and time point are not known.

This clonotype was detected only a few times. CDR3 loop: CSVRQGAPGQPQHF. CDR3 nucleotide sequence: TGCAGTGTTCGCCAGGGGGCCCCTGGTCAGCCCCAGCATTTT. The chain uses TRBV20-1 and TRBJ1-5; TRBD1 matches 8 bases. CDR1 is DFQATT, CDR2 SNEGSKA, per germline (reference sequence). The V segment lost 7 bases and the J segment 6 bases; nucleotides outside the gene matches: 11. The CDR3 is made up of 14 amino acids.

Only a few counts were recorded for this clonotype. The chain has TRBV20-1 and TRBJ2-2; D remains unclear. This CDR3 is 13 amino acids long. With 2 bases removed from V and 4 bases from J, the gap between germline ends came to 8 bases. Germline V CDR1 and CDR2: DFQATT, SNEGSKA (reference sequence). The CDR3 reads CSARPQPTGELFF. Here the CDR3 DNA reads TGCAGTGCTAGACCCCAGCCCACCGGGGAGCTGTTTTTT.

In its sample, this clonotype was seen many times. J is TRBJ2-5 and V is TRBV25-1, with 10 bases matching TRBD1. This CDR3 is built from 16 residues. Germline-derived CDR1 and CDR2 are MGHDK and SYGVNS. Trimming at V came to 3 bases and at J to 4 bases, leaving 8 bases not matched to a gene. The CDR3 loop reads CASSDRDRGSRETQYF. CDR3 in DNA: TGTGCCAGCAGTGACCGGGACAGGGGTAGTCGAGAGACCCAGTACTTC.

This clonotype was observed a few times. The chain uses TRBV7-8 and TRBJ1-1; the D gene is possibly TRBD1 (5 bases). Per the germline V gene, CDR1 is SGHVS and CDR2 is FQNEAQ. The V and J ends lost 6 bases and 0 bases respectively, with 23 bases between them. CDR3 length equals 18 residues. CDR3 residues: CASSSRAGQRGMNTEAFF. CDR3 bases: TGTGCCAGCAGTTCAAGGGCAGGGCAAAGAGGGATGAACACTGAAGCTTTCTTT.

Only a few counts were recorded for this clonotype. The chain couples TRBV12-3 or TRBV12-4 to TRBJ2-2; 8 bases align to TRBD2. The CDR3 runs 15 residues. Germline trimming cut 2 bases from V and 12 bases from J; bases unmatched to any gene: 11. This chain's CDR3 is CASSLSFGGDGKLFF. The CDR3 DNA reads as TGTGCCAGCAGTTTATCCTTCGGGGGGGATGGGAAGCTGTTTTTT.

This chain uses TRBV15 with TRBJ2-7; 8 bases agree with TRBD1. The length of the CDR3 is 16 residues. In germline, CDR1 is LNHNV, CDR2 YYDKDF (reference sequence). The V gene end was trimmed by 3 bases and the J gene end by 0 bases; junction bases not matched to a gene: 7. The chain's CDR3 is CATSRDRVLFSYEQYV. The DNA for the CDR3 is TGTGCCACCAGCAGGGACAGGGTCCTTTTCTCCTACGAGCAGTACGTC.

In its sample, this clonotype was seen a few times. The chain uses TRBV7-2 and TRBJ1-3, with D possibly matching TRBD1 (5 bases). Germline V lookup: CDR1 SGHTA, CDR2 FQGNSA. The CDR3 consists of 14 residues. V lost 5 bases and J lost 3, with 11 bases in between. CDR3 DNA sequence: TGTGCCAGCAGCCGGACAAACGTTGGAAACACCATATATTTT. Protein sequence: CASSRTNVGNTIYF. The whole variable domain, filled in from reference TRBV7-2 and TRBJ1-3, reads GAGVSQSPSNKVTEKGKDVELRCDPISGHTALYWYRQSLGQGLEFLIYFQGNSAPDKSGLPSDRFSAERTGGSVSTLTIQRTQQEDSAVYLCASSRTNVGNTIYFGEGSWLTVV.

A few counts support this clonotype. This chain links TRBV4-1 with TRBJ2-2; 8 bases align to TRBD2. This CDR3 spans 16 amino acids. Germline CDR1 and CDR2: MGHRA and YSYEKL. V trimming: 7 bases; J trimming: 4 bases; junction bases outside the gene matches: 11. The CDR3 sequence is CASTRSPGGSTGELFF. The CDR3 bases are TGCGCCAGCACCCGGAGTCCGGGAGGGAGCACCGGGGAGCTGTTTTTT.

In this sample, this clonotype turned up a few times. The J gene is TRBJ1-4, the V gene TRBV20-1, with D unresolved. Trimming removed 1 base from V and 5 bases from J, with 11 bases in between. The CDR3 runs to 14 residues. The germline V gene has CDR1 DFQATT and CDR2 SNEGSKA (reference sequence). CDR3 residues: CSARVAQSNEKLFF. In DNA form, the CDR3 reads TGCAGTGCTAGAGTCGCGCAGTCAAATGAAAAACTGTTTTTT.

The sample holds many counts of this clonotype. This chain uses TRBV11-2 with TRBJ2-5, with 8 bases identical to TRBD2. The CDR3 runs 13 residues. Germline V gives CDR1 SGHAT, CDR2 FQNNGV. After removal of 5 bases from V and 5 bases from J, the junction contained 4 bases not matched to a gene. The CDR3 here is CASSPSGGETQYF. DNA of the CDR3: TGTGCCAGCAGCCCCTCGGGGGGGGAGACCCAGTACTTC.

This clonotype was observed a few times. The chain recombines TRBV7-2 with TRBJ2-5; TRBD2 matches 12 bases. Trimming cost V 3 bases and J 4 bases; bases outside gene matches: 3. Germline CDR1 and CDR2: SGHTA and FQGNSA. This CDR3 is built from 15 residues. The CDR3 DNA is TGTGCCAGCAGCTTCCAACTAGCGGGGGGAGAGACCCAGTACTTC. Its protein is CASSFQLAGGETQYF.

The chain links TRBV7-9 to TRBJ1-6; D is possibly TRBD1 (5 bases). CDR1 and CDR2 (germline): SEHNR, FQNEAQ (reference sequence). The CDR3 is made up of 18 amino acids. With 3 bases removed from V and 8 bases from J, the gap between germline ends came to 23 bases. This CDR3 is CASSFQIAGRLVHSPLHF. Here the CDR3 DNA reads TGTGCCAGCAGCTTCCAGATCGCAGGGCGATTAGTTCATTCACCCCTCCACTTT.

This sequence joins TRBV7-2 and TRBJ1-3, with 7 positions matching TRBD1. The CDR3 length is 15 residues. Losses at the gene ends were 1 base for V and 2 bases for J; bases not matched to a gene: 2. Germline V gene lookup returns CDR1 SGHTA and CDR2 FQGNSA. The DNA of the CDR3 is TGTGCCAGCAGCTTAGTACAGGGGACTGGAAACACCATATATTTT. Residues: CASSLVQGTGNTIYF.

This clonotype was picked up a small number of times. The chain is built from TRBV20-1 and TRBJ1-5; perhaps TRBD1 as D (5 bases). Germline loops: CDR1 DFQATT, CDR2 SNEGSKA (reference sequence). The CDR3 sequence is 13 residues long. V was clipped by 5 bases and J by 4 bases, with 12 bases between them. CDR3 amino acids: CSAGWTSNQPQHF. CDR3 coding DNA: TGCAGTGCTGGATGGACATCAAATCAGCCCCAGCATTTT.

The V call is TRBV6-6, the J call TRBJ2-3; TRBD2 matches 13 bases. Germline assignment: CDR1 MNHNY and CDR2 SVGAGI (reference sequence). The CDR3 totals 19 residues. V lost 2 bases and J lost 0; bases outside the gene matches: 8. This CDR3 reads CASSYTGLAGVSSTDTQYF. The DNA for the CDR3 is TGTGCCAGCAGTTACACCGGACTAGCGGGGGTTTCTAGCACAGATACGCAGTATTTT.

This sequence joins TRBV23-1 and TRBJ1-2; a possible D gene is TRBD1 (5 bases). TRBV23-1 is filed as an ORF, its function uncertain. V was clipped by 9 bases and J by 6 bases, with 14 bases between them. CDR3 length: 12 amino acids. CDR3 nucleotide sequence: TGCGCCAGACCGAAGCGGGGGGATGGCTACACCTTC. It is translated as CARPKRGDGYTF.

The table lists this clonotype with a few counts. J is TRBJ1-6 and V is TRBV5-5; TRBD1 is a possible D gene (6 bases). V gave up 5 bases and J gave up 6 bases, with 15 bases separating them. Germline V gene data show CDR1 as SGHKS and CDR2 as YYEKEE (reference sequence). The length of the CDR3 is 15 residues. Written as DNA, the CDR3 is TGTGCCAGCAGGGATCAAGGGACAAGTAATTCACCCCTCCACTTT. Its translation: CASRDQGTSNSPLHF. Full variable domain (remainder filled in from reference TRBV5-5 and TRBJ1-6): DAGVTQSPTHLIKTRGQQVTLRCSPISGHKSVSWYQQVLGQGPQFIFQYYEKEERGRGNFPDRFSARQFPNYSSELNVNALLLGDSALYLCASRDQGTSNSPLHFGNGTRLTVT.

This clonotype was seen a few times. The chain combines TRBV7-8 with TRBJ2-3, with TRBD1 identical over 8 bases. In germline, CDR1 is SGHVS, CDR2 FQNEAQ. The trim removed 5 bases at V and 6 bases at J, leaving 10 bases unmatched. CDR3 length equals 15 residues. The CDR3, as DNA: TGTGCCAGCAGCCTTCGGCAGGGGGCTCGGGATACGCAGTATTTT. Amino acids: CASSLRQGARDTQYF.

Remarks on this clonotype: One end of the junction fails to match germline, which may point to a read error. The chain uses TRBV7-2 and TRBJ2-5; D is ambiguous. CDR1 and CDR2 from the germline V gene are SGHTA and FQGNSA. CDR3 length equals 15 residues. The CDR3 sequence: CASNLGTVIQETQYF. The CDR3 DNA is TGTGCCAGCAACTTAGGTACAGTGATACAAGAGACCCAGTACTTC.

V and J are TRBV6-2 or TRBV6-3 and TRBJ2-1; tentative D call: TRBD2 (5 bases). V gave up 8 bases and J gave up 10 bases, with 12 bases separating them. CDR3 length equals 11 residues. Germline assignment: CDR1 MNHEY and CDR2 SVGEGT. CDR3 nucleotides: TGTGCCAGCTGCCACGGGGTGGAGCAGTTCTTC. Its protein is CASCHGVEQFF.

This clonotype was seen only a few times. J is TRBJ1-1 and V is TRBV20-1, with D unresolved. The CDR3 spans 14 residues. The V end was cut by 3 bases, the J end by 0 bases, with 11 bases between. The V gene's germline CDR1 is DFQATT and CDR2 SNEGSKA (reference sequence). The CDR3 here is CSARGRGMNTEAFF. The CDR3, as DNA: TGCAGTGCTAGGGGTCGGGGAATGAACACTGAAGCTTTCTTT.

This clonotype was detected a few times. The V gene is TRBV7-6, the J gene TRBJ2-1; 9 nucleotides agree with TRBD2. With 3 bases clipped from V and 5 bases from J, the junction kept 2 bases outside the gene matches. The length of the CDR3 is 14 residues. Germline V gene lookup returns CDR1 SGHVS and CDR2 FNYEAQ. The CDR3 sequence: CASSFRLADNEQFF. CDR3 sequence (DNA): TGTGCCAGCAGCTTCCGACTAGCGGACAATGAGCAGTTCTTC.

The rearrangement joins TRBV7-2 to TRBJ1-6, with a tentative D call TRBD1 (6 bases). Germline V gives CDR1 SGHTA, CDR2 FQGNSA. V lost 4 bases and J lost 11, with 21 bases in between. CDR3 length: 16 residues. CDR3 in DNA: TGTGCCAGCAGCTCGACCTTGGACAGACGGACGGCACCCCTCCACTTT. Translating it yields CASSSTLDRRTAPLHF.

This chain uses TRBV11-2 with TRBJ2-7; possible D gene TRBD1, 6 bases. The CDR3 extends over 16 amino acids. The germline CDR1 and CDR2 sequences are SGHAT and FQNNGV. Trimming removed 5 bases from V and 0 bases from J, with 17 bases in between. The CDR3 region has the DNA TGTGCCAGCAGCAGATCCGGGACATTGAGCTCCTACGAGCAGTACGTC. The encoded protein is CASSRSGTLSSYEQYV.